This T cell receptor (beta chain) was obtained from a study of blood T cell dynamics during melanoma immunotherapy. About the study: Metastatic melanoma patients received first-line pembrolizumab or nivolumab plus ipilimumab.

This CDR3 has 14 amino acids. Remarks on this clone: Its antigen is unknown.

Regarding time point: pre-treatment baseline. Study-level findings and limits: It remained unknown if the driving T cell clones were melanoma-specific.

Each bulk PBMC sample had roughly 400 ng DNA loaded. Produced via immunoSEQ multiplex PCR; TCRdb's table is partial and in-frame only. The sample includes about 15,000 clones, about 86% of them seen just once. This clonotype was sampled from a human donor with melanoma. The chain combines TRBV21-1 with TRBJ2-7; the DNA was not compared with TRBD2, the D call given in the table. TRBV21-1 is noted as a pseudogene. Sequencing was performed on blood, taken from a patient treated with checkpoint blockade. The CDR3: CASSRLAERYEQYF. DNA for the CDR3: TGTGCCAGCAGTCGACTAGCGGAGCGTTACGAGCAGTACTTC.